This T cell receptor (beta chain) was observed in a study of cytomegalovirus exposure and HLA in healthy donors. About the study: Drawn from HLA-typed donors, approximately 86 million unique TCRs were held in an early data release.

With respect to this clone: The antigen is undetermined.

The J segment lost 5 bases and the V segment lost 6 bases, leaving 7 bases of the junction unmatched. Germline CDR1 SQVTM, CDR2 ANQGSEA. The CDR3 spans 14 residues. Findings and limits, study-wide: Overall, approximately 150 TCR beta chains were annotated as cytomegalovirus-associated. In vitro assays verified that three CMV-associated chains recognized CMV antigens specifically.

Vbeta (60) and Jbeta (13) primers were used in the PCR. TCRdb's table, derived via immunoSEQ multiplex PCR, lists solely in-frame clones and lacks some. Of approximately 200,000 clones in the sample, around 82% are singletons; the top ten hold about 0.25%. The rearrangement joins TRBV29-1 to TRBJ2-1; 10 bases line up with TRBD2. This TCR derives from a boy between 10 and 17 years old in good health and CMV-seronegative. The sequencing input was PBMCs. The CDR3 DNA is TGCAGCGTCAAAGCGGGAGGGCCCAACAATGAGCAGTTCTTC. This codes for CSVKAGGPNNEQFF.